Below are 26 T cell receptor beta chains sequenced from a single sample in a study of post-analysis software for immune sequencing data. General study points: Elevated frequency relative to controls characterized several TRBV segments in patients, TRBV5-6, TRBV5-1 and TRBV20-1 among them.

The TCR beta cDNA libraries contained unique molecular identifiers. One entry per CDR3 protein, called by TCRdb with MiXCR from the PCR reads. The sample consists of hundreds of thousands of distinct CDR3 sequences, roughly 58% of them appearing once. Their target antigens are unknown. Sequences were obtained from blood. The receptors here all came from a girl between 5 and 17 years old with multiple sclerosis.

V and J are TRBV5-1 and TRBJ1-1; TRBD1 might be the D (5 bases). Trimming pared 6 bases from V and 2 bases from J, leaving 17 bases between. Germline CDR1 is SGHRS and CDR2 is YFSETQ. The CDR3 consists of 15 residues. The CDR3 loop reads CASTSWGRANTEAFF. The CDR3 nucleotides are TGCGCCAGCACCTCGTGGGGCAGGGCCAACACTGAAGCTTTCTTT.

The V call is TRBV14, the J call TRBJ2-1; the D gene is possibly TRBD1 (6 bases). Trimming removed 4 bases at V and 12 bases at J, with 13 bases between. Germline loops: CDR1 SGHDN, CDR2 FVKESK. The CDR3 is 12 residues long. CDR3 DNA: TGTGCCAGCAGCCCCTACAGGGTAGGGCAGTTCTTC. Translated: CASSPYRVGQFF. Variable domain in full (rest from reference TRBV14 and TRBJ2-1): EAGVTQFPSHSVIEKGQTVTLRCDPISGHDNLYWYRRVMGKEIKFLLHFVKESKQDESGMPNNRFLAERTGGTYSTLKVQPAELEDSGVYFCASSPYRVGQFFGPGTRLTVL.

The gene calls are TRBV12-3 or TRBV12-4 and TRBJ2-7, with D possibly matching TRBD1 (5 bases). The ends were cut back, 4 bases at V and 6 bases at J, with 10 bases in the middle. This CDR3 has 12 residues. CDR3 amino acids: CASSWAGFEQYF. The CDR3 nucleotides are TGTGCCAGCAGTTGGGCAGGGTTCGAGCAGTACTTC.

This clonotype occurred a few times. In DNA form, the CDR3 reads TGTGCCAGCAGTCCGTACAGGGGAGCCTACGAGCAGTACTTC. Its translation is CASSPYRGAYEQYF. This rearrangement joins TRBV12-3 or TRBV12-4 to TRBJ2-7; 7 bases line up with TRBD1. J lost 2 bases, V lost 5 bases, and 6 bases had no gene match. The CDR3 is 14 residues long.

This clonotype came up once. This chain joins TRBV6-6 and TRBJ2-7; TRBD2 aligns across 9 bases. Germline V CDR1 and CDR2: MNHNY, SVGAGI (reference sequence). After removal of 2 bases from V and 1 base from J, the junction contained 3 bases not matched to a gene. This CDR3 comprises 15 residues. CDR3 residues: CASSYVAGGSYEQYF. DNA for the CDR3: TGTGCCAGCAGTTACGTTGCGGGAGGGTCCTACGAGCAGTACTTC.

V gene TRBV12-3 or TRBV12-4 combines with J gene TRBJ1-2; D gene uncertain. The CDR3 has 12 amino acids. Trimming left V 5 bases short and J 8 bases short, with 12 bases between. The CDR3: CASSRAERGYTF. In nucleotides, the CDR3 is TGTGCCAGCAGTCGTGCCGAGAGGGGCTACACCTTC.

The chain links TRBV15 to TRBJ2-7; perhaps TRBD2 as D (6 bases). Germline values: CDR1 LNHNV, CDR2 YYDKDF (reference sequence). CDR3 length equals 14 residues. Between the trimmed V and J ends, which lost 8 bases and 1 base, there was a span of 15 bases. The CDR3 region is CATRRDVLSYEQYF. CDR3 DNA: TGTGCCACCCGGCGGGACGTCTTGTCCTACGAGCAGTACTTC.

In the case of this clonotype: Because the CDR3 is missing its conserved closing phenylalanine or tryptophan, this is likely a read error. V is TRBV29-1 and J is TRBJ1-2; D is ambiguous. The germline V and J ends were trimmed by 3 bases and 8 bases, with 13 bases remaining between them. The CDR3 sequence is 12 residues long. Per the germline V gene, CDR1 is SQVTM and CDR2 is ANQGSEA. The CDR3 region has the DNA TGCAGCGTTGAGAGGCCCGGGCTGGGCTACACCGTC. Protein product: CSVERPGLGYTV.

In DNA, the CDR3 is TGTGCCACCAGCAGACCCGGGCTTGGGCAGGGGGCGTACACCGGGGAGCTGTTTTTT. Its translation is CATSRPGLGQGAYTGELFF. The J gene is TRBJ2-2, the V gene TRBV15, with TRBD1 matching 8 bases. Germline CDR1 is LNHNV and CDR2 is YYDKDF (reference sequence). The CDR3 length is 19 residues. V lost 2 bases, J lost 3 bases, and 14 bases stayed unmatched.

The rearrangement uses TRBV29-1 and TRBJ1-1; D remains ambiguous. Trimming left V 1 base short and J 0 bases short, with 6 bases between. Germline values: CDR1 SQVTM, CDR2 ANQGSEA. The CDR3 covers 13 residues. CDR3 residues: CSVEVGVNTEAFF. The CDR3 nucleotides read TGCAGCGTTGAAGTCGGAGTGAACACTGAAGCTTTCTTT.

The chain combines TRBV20-1 with TRBJ1-2, with 9 nucleotides matching TRBD1. Trimming removed 5 bases from V and 3 bases from J; junction bases left unmatched: 10. The CDR3 is 15 residues long. Germline V gene data show CDR1 as DFQATT and CDR2 as SNEGSKA (reference sequence). CDR3 sequence: CSAQSRDRAHYGYTF. The CDR3 DNA sequence: TGCAGTGCTCAAAGCCGGGACAGGGCGCACTATGGCTACACCTTC.

This clonotype was counted only a few times. This rearrangement joins TRBV7-3 to TRBJ2-1, with 12 bases that match TRBD2. CDR1 is SGHTA, CDR2 FQGTGA, per germline. This CDR3 is built from 18 residues. Trimming at V came to 6 bases and at J to 0 bases, leaving 9 bases not matched to a gene. CDR3 DNA sequence: TGTGCCAGCAGTTCCGGGACTAGCGGGTCCAGCTCCTACAATGAGCAGTTCTTC. Translating gives CASSSGTSGSSSYNEQFF.

This clonotype turned up a few times. J is TRBJ1-2 and V is TRBV27; no clear D. CDR3 length: 15 residues. Trimming pared 6 bases from V and 4 bases from J, leaving 18 bases between. Germline assignment: CDR1 MNHEY and CDR2 SMNVEV (reference sequence). This CDR3 is CASSPRLGGSYGYTF. In DNA, the CDR3 is TGTGCCAGCAGCCCGCGATTGGGAGGGAGCTATGGCTACACCTTC.

The V gene is TRBV27, the J gene TRBJ2-3; D is ambiguous. Germline V CDR1 and CDR2: MNHEY, SMNVEV (reference sequence). The ends were cut back, 2 bases at V and 4 bases at J, with 7 bases in the middle. This CDR3 spans 13 amino acids. CDR3 coding DNA: TGTGCCAGCAGTTTAGTCGTTCCAGATACGCAGTATTTT. It specifies CASSLVVPDTQYF.

This rearrangement joins TRBV20-1 to TRBJ2-5; TRBD1 aligns across 9 bases. The CDR3 contains 13 residues. V gave up 6 bases and J gave up 5 bases; unmatched junction bases: 7. Germline V CDR1 and CDR2: DFQATT, SNEGSKA (reference sequence). CDR3 sequence (DNA): TGCAGTGCACAACAGGGGGCCTCGGAGACCCAGTACTTC. Translation gives CSAQQGASETQYF.

A few counts support this clonotype. This chain links TRBV20-1 with TRBJ1-5; 10 nucleotides agree with TRBD1. CDR1 is DFQATT and CDR2 is SNEGSKA in the germline V gene (reference sequence). The CDR3 is 15 amino acids. The V and J ends lost 4 bases and 10 bases, in that order; junction bases with no gene match: 13. Here the CDR3 reads CSAITGTGDRSPQHF. The CDR3 region has the DNA TGCAGTGCTATTACCGGGACAGGGGACCGAAGCCCCCAGCATTTT.

The sample holds a few counts of this clonotype. The CDR3 sequence is CASSLAGGKGNEQFF. The CDR3 coding sequence is TGCGCCAGCAGCTTGGCCGGGGGGAAGGGCAATGAGCAGTTCTTC. This chain joins TRBV5-1 and TRBJ2-1, with TRBD2 identical over 7 bases. Trimming at V came to 0 bases and at J to 6 bases, leaving 6 bases not matched to a gene. CDR3 size: 15 residues. The V gene's germline CDR1 is SGHRS and CDR2 YFSETQ. Looking up the rest from reference TRBV5-1 and TRBJ2-1 gives the full variable domain: KAGVTQTPRYLIKTRGQQVTLSCSPISGHRSVSWYQQTPGQGLQFLFEYFSETQRNKGNFPGRFSGRQFSNSRSEMNVSTLELGDSALYLCASSLAGGKGNEQFFGPGTRLTVL.

The chain carries TRBV5-6 and TRBJ2-5, with D perhaps matching TRBD1 (6 bases). The germline CDR1 and CDR2 sequences are SGHDT and YYEEEE. Trimming took off 0 bases at V and 11 bases at J, with 17 bases between the two ends. The CDR3 loop spans 14 amino acids. CDR3 loop: CASSLAAIHREQYF. For the CDR3, the DNA is TGTGCCAGCAGCTTGGCCGCCATCCACAGGGAGCAGTACTTC. Full variable domain (outside the CDR3, taken from reference TRBV5-6 and TRBJ2-5): DAGVTQSPTHLIKTRGQQVTLRCSPKSGHDTVSWYQQALGQGPQFIFQYYEEEERQRGNFPDRFSGHQFPNYSSELNVNALLLGDSALYLCASSLAAIHREQYFGPGTRLLVL.

The rearrangement joins TRBV9 to TRBJ2-7; D is tentatively TRBD1 or TRBD2 (6 bases each). The germline gives CDR1 SGDLS, CDR2 YYNGEE. Between the trimmed V and J ends, which lost 0 bases and 3 bases, there was a span of 13 bases. The CDR3 extends over 15 amino acids. The CDR3 spells CASSVAAGGDYEQYF. The CDR3 nucleotides are TGTGCCAGCAGCGTAGCTGCCGGGGGCGACTACGAGCAGTACTTC.

Only a few counts were recorded for this clonotype. The chain links TRBV20-1 to TRBJ2-7; 7 nucleotides agree with TRBD1. V lost 3 bases, J lost 7 bases, and 9 bases stayed unmatched. CDR1 is DFQATT and CDR2 is SNEGSKA in the germline V gene (reference sequence). There are 13 residues in the CDR3. The CDR3 sequence: CSARRGGAEEQYF. In nucleotides, the CDR3 is TGCAGTGCTAGGAGAGGGGGCGCGGAAGAGCAGTACTTC.

The CDR3 bases are TGCAGCGTTGAAGTGTTACCAGCGGGGGGGCCGAGAGAGCAGTACTTC. As protein: CSVEVLPAGGPREQYF. The chain employs TRBV29-1 and TRBJ2-7, with 10 bases aligning to TRBD2. CDR1 is SQVTM and CDR2 is ANQGSEA in the germline V gene. CDR3 length: 16 residues. J was trimmed by 7 bases and V by 1 base; bases with no gene match: 13.

This clonotype was observed a handful of times. The rearrangement joins TRBV29-1 to TRBJ2-7, with D possibly matching TRBD1 (6 bases). This CDR3 comprises 12 residues. V lost 5 bases, J lost 3 bases, and 11 bases lay in between. The germline gives CDR1 SQVTM, CDR2 ANQGSEA. Here the CDR3 DNA reads TGCAGCGTTCGAGGACAGAACTACGAGCAGTACTTC. Residues: CSVRGQNYEQYF.

The chain recombines TRBV12-3 or TRBV12-4 with TRBJ1-5, with TRBD1 as a possible D gene (5 bases). CDR3 size: 14 residues. With 5 bases removed from V and 5 bases from J, the gap between germline ends came to 13 bases. This CDR3 is CASSPQGTHQPQHF. CDR3 nucleotides: TGTGCCAGCAGTCCGCAGGGTACCCATCAGCCCCAGCATTTT.

A few counts support this clonotype. The chain uses TRBV12-3 or TRBV12-4 and TRBJ2-7, with D maybe TRBD1 (6 bases). V dropped 7 bases and J dropped 3 bases, with 16 bases sitting between them. The CDR3 has 14 residues. CDR3 sequence reads: CASTLGQGNYEQYF. The CDR3, as DNA: TGTGCCAGCACCCTCGGGCAGGGGAACTACGAGCAGTACTTC.

The J gene is TRBJ1-1, the V gene TRBV5-5, with D uncertain. Germline values: CDR1 SGHKS, CDR2 YYEKEE (reference sequence). The V end was cut by 4 bases, the J end by 0 bases, with 13 bases between. The CDR3 extends over 15 amino acids. The CDR3 region has the DNA TGTGCCAGCAGCCGGGTCCACGGATTGAACACTGAAGCTTTCTTT. As protein: CASSRVHGLNTEAFF. Together with reference TRBV5-5 and TRBJ1-1, the CDR3 gives the full variable domain: DAGVTQSPTHLIKTRGQQVTLRCSPISGHKSVSWYQQVLGQGPQFIFQYYEKEERGRGNFPDRFSARQFPNYSSELNVNALLLGDSALYLCASSRVHGLNTEAFFGQGTRLTVV.

CDR3 sequence reads: CSARAQVGQFF. CDR3 nucleotides: TGCAGTGCTAGAGCCCAGGTGGGGCAGTTCTTC. This chain links TRBV20-1 with TRBJ2-1; D unresolved. The V gene lost 1 base and the J gene lost 12 bases, with 10 bases spanning the gap. The CDR3 has 11 amino acids. Germline lookup yields CDR1 DFQATT and CDR2 SNEGSKA (reference sequence).